Below, 25 T cell receptor beta chains from the same sample are listed, as sequenced in a study of blood T cell repertoires in COVID-19. Generated by immunoSEQ multiplex PCR, the TCRdb table keeps only in-frame clones and is missing some. The sample holds around 18,000 clones; roughly 89% are singletons and the top ten take about 13%. What was sequenced was peripheral blood. These receptors all stem from a man in his sixties with active COVID-19.

In this sample, this clone turned up once. The rearrangement uses TRBV19 and TRBJ2-2; 7 bases are shared with TRBD2. This CDR3 is 17 amino acids long. Per germline, CDR1 LNHDA and CDR2 SQIVND (reference sequence). The junction had 14 bases not matched to a gene; V was cut back by 6 bases and J by 4 bases. The CDR3 nucleotides read TGTGCCAGTAGCCTAGCGTGGGGAGGGGTCGGCACCGGGGAGCTGTTTTTT. It yields the protein CASSLAWGGVGTGELFF.

The chain is built from TRBV6-6 and TRBJ2-7; TRBD2 agrees at 8 bases. CDR3 length equals 15 residues. Germline values: CDR1 MNHNY, CDR2 SVGAGI (reference sequence). The V and J ends lost 4 bases and 2 bases, in that order; junction bases with no gene match: 7. The CDR3 DNA reads TGTGCCAGCAGTTCCGGAGCGGGAGCAACCTACGAGCAGTACTTC. This translates into CASSSGAGATYEQYF.

The chain recombines TRBV7-2 with TRBJ2-7, with D possibly being TRBD1 (5 bases). V shed 2 bases and J shed 5 bases, with 13 bases lying between them. Germline V gives CDR1 SGHTA, CDR2 FQGNSA. This CDR3 contains 14 residues. CDR3 region: CASSLSRVLHEQYF. The CDR3 coding sequence is TGTGCCAGCAGCTTATCCAGGGTGCTCCACGAGCAGTACTTC.

The chain joins TRBV5-1 to TRBJ2-1, with TRBD2 identical over 13 bases. Germline-derived CDR1 and CDR2 are SGHRS and YFSETQ. The CDR3 loop spans 15 amino acids. Losses at the gene ends were 2 bases for V and 5 bases for J; bases not matched to a gene: 1. The CDR3 protein is CASSLTSGRDNEQFF. CDR3 nucleotides: TGCGCCAGCAGCTTAACTAGCGGGAGGGACAATGAGCAGTTCTTC.

V and J are TRBV18 and TRBJ2-3; D gene ambiguous. Germline loops: CDR1 KGHSH, CDR2 LQKENI. Trimming pared 6 bases from V and 0 bases from J, leaving 13 bases between. This CDR3 spans 15 amino acids. Here the CDR3 DNA reads TGTGCCAGCTCCCCCGACTTGACTAGCACAGATACGCAGTATTTT. Protein sequence: CASSPDLTSTDTQYF.

The chain is built from TRBV30 and TRBJ2-7, with 9 positions matching TRBD1. The CDR3 loop spans 15 amino acids. Germline CDR1 and CDR2: GTSNPN and SVGIG (reference sequence). V gave up 4 bases and J gave up 5 bases; unmatched junction bases: 12. CDR3 sequence: CAWMMSGTGFHEQYF. Here the CDR3 DNA reads TGTGCCTGGATGATGTCCGGGACAGGGTTCCACGAGCAGTACTTC.

The chain links TRBV6-4 to TRBJ2-1; 8 bases fit TRBD1. The CDR3 sequence is 17 residues long. Germline CDR1 and CDR2: MRHNA and SNTAGT. V shed 4 bases and J 5 bases; nucleotides not matched to a gene: 13. The CDR3 sequence is CASSAPLLGQDDNEQFF. CDR3 coding DNA: TGTGCCAGCAGTGCCCCGCTTCTGGGACAGGATGACAATGAGCAGTTCTTC.

The J gene is TRBJ2-3, the V gene TRBV7-2; maybe TRBD2 (5 bases). Germline lookup yields CDR1 SGHTA and CDR2 FQGNSA. With 8 bases removed from V and 5 bases from J, the gap between germline ends came to 14 bases. The CDR3 is 13 amino acids. CDR3: CASVAIGGDTQYF. The CDR3, as DNA: TGTGCCAGCGTAGCGATAGGAGGAGATACGCAGTATTTT.

V usage is TRBV5-1 and J usage is TRBJ2-3, with 9 bases lining up with TRBD1. Trimming removed 4 bases from V and 3 bases from J; junction bases left unmatched: 9. Germline CDR1 and CDR2: SGHRS and YFSETQ. CDR3 length equals 16 residues. CDR3 DNA: TGCGCCAGCAGCATAGATACAGGGGGCGCAACAGATACGCAGTATTTT. This translates into CASSIDTGGATDTQYF.

This rearrangement joins TRBV30 to TRBJ1-1; TRBD1 agrees at 8 bases. Unmatched junction bases numbered 6, after V lost 3 bases and J lost 0 bases. Germline CDR1 is GTSNPN and CDR2 is SVGIG (reference sequence). The CDR3 is made up of 15 amino acids. In nucleotides, the CDR3 is TGTGCCTGGAGCTACAGGGGGATCATGAACACTGAAGCTTTCTTT. It is translated as CAWSYRGIMNTEAFF.

The chain joins TRBV27 to TRBJ1-2, with D possibly TRBD1 on 6 matching bases. V lost 6 bases and J 0 bases, leaving 11 bases between the germline ends. CDR3 length: 14 residues. Germline CDR1 MNHEY, CDR2 SMNVEV (reference sequence). The CDR3 coding sequence is TGTGCCAGCAGCCCGGACAGAGCTAACTATGGCTACACCTTC. Its protein is CASSPDRANYGYTF.

The rearrangement links TRBV5-3 to TRBJ2-1, with D uncertain. TRBV5-3 is marked as an open reading frame, function uncertain. This CDR3 has 14 amino acids. V shed 3 bases and J shed 8 bases, with 15 bases lying between them. The CDR3 DNA reads as TGTGCCAGAAGCTCTGGGCCATTCAGCTATGAGCAGTTCTTC. Translated: CARSSGPFSYEQFF.

The rearrangement links TRBV3-1 (or the pseudogene TRBV3-2) to TRBJ2-5; TRBD1 might be the D (6 bases). Looked up from germline, CDR1 is LGHDT and CDR2 is YNNKEL (reference sequence). This CDR3 has 17 residues. Trimming removed 1 base from V and 5 bases from J, with 20 bases in between. This CDR3 reads CASSQGETVGAGETQYF. CDR3 nucleotide sequence: TGTGCCAGCAGCCAAGGTGAGACCGTGGGGGCCGGGGAGACCCAGTACTTC.

The rearrangement joins TRBV7-3 to TRBJ1-1; 8 bases are a match to TRBD1. Germline V lookup: CDR1 SGHTA, CDR2 FQGTGA. The CDR3 has 15 residues. V trimming: 5 bases; J trimming: 1 base; junction bases outside the gene matches: 6. CDR3 sequence reads: CASSPQTGENTEAFF. The CDR3 DNA reads TGTGCCAGCAGCCCCCAGACAGGGGAGAACACTGAAGCTTTCTTT.

Here the CDR3 reads CASSMTGAGQPQHF. The CDR3 DNA is TGTGCCAGCAGCATGACAGGGGCGGGTCAGCCCCAGCATTTT. The chain employs TRBV7-9 and TRBJ1-5, with TRBD1 matching 8 bases. V gave up 5 bases and J gave up 6 bases; unmatched junction bases: 6. This CDR3 comprises 14 residues. Germline V gene data show CDR1 as SEHNR and CDR2 as FQNEAQ (reference sequence).

This clone came up once. The chain combines TRBV5-1 with TRBJ2-2; D is perhaps TRBD2 (6 bases). CDR3 size: 16 residues. V shed 3 bases and J shed 7 bases, with 19 bases lying between them. Germline V gene lookup returns CDR1 SGHRS and CDR2 YFSETQ. CDR3 DNA sequence: TGCGCCAGCAGCTCCCGGGACTGGCGACAAGGCGGGGAGCTGTTTTTT. Amino acids: CASSSRDWRQGGELFF.

CDR3 sequence: CASSYLRDLRGYEQYF. As DNA, the CDR3 is TGTGCCAGCAGTTACCTCCGGGACTTAAGGGGCTACGAGCAGTACTTC. This rearrangement joins TRBV6-2 or TRBV6-3 to TRBJ2-7; TRBD2 might be the D (6 bases). The length of the CDR3 is 16 residues. Germline CDR1 is MNHEY and CDR2 is SVGEGT. Trimming took off 2 bases at V and 3 bases at J, with 17 bases between the two ends.

The chain is built from TRBV29-1 and TRBJ1-3; TRBD1 matches 7 bases. The CDR3 has 12 residues. Germline V gene sequence: CDR1 SQVTM, CDR2 ANQGSEA. V lost 7 bases and J lost 4; bases outside the gene matches: 4. CDR3 residues: CSAGGSGNTIYF. CDR3 nucleotide sequence: TGCAGCGCAGGGGGATCAGGAAACACCATATATTTT.

The V and J genes are TRBV4-3 and TRBJ2-5; D unclear. V lost 0 bases, J lost 5 bases, and 7 bases lay in between. Germline lookup yields CDR1 LGHNA and CDR2 YSLEER. This CDR3 has 13 amino acids. Here the CDR3 reads CASSQDLRETQYF. The CDR3 DNA is TGCGCCAGCAGCCAAGATCTGCGGGAGACCCAGTACTTC.

V gene TRBV5-1 combines with J gene TRBJ2-5; D perhaps matches TRBD2 (6 bases). The CDR3 spans 16 residues. Germline CDR1 is SGHRS and CDR2 is YFSETQ. Trimming removed 1 base at V and 4 bases at J, with 17 bases between. CDR3: CASSLSLGSEAETQYF. The CDR3 DNA reads TGCGCCAGCAGCTTGTCCCTCGGGAGTGAGGCAGAGACCCAGTACTTC. Looking up the rest from reference TRBV5-1 and TRBJ2-5 gives the full variable domain: KAGVTQTPRYLIKTRGQQVTLSCSPISGHRSVSWYQQTPGQGLQFLFEYFSETQRNKGNFPGRFSGRQFSNSRSEMNVSTLELGDSALYLCASSLSLGSEAETQYFGPGTRLLVL.

This chain links TRBV24-1 with TRBJ1-5; 7 bases are shared with TRBD1. The V gene end was trimmed by 4 bases and the J gene end by 0 bases; junction bases not matched to a gene: 8. Germline-derived CDR1 and CDR2 are KGHDR and SFDVKD. The CDR3 is 17 residues long. Here the CDR3 DNA reads TGTGCCACCAGTGACACCACACAGGGGACTAGCAATCAGCCCCAGCATTTT. Its translation is CATSDTTQGTSNQPQHF.

The rearrangement uses TRBV24-1 and TRBJ2-2; the D gene is possibly TRBD2 (6 bases). CDR3 length: 16 amino acids. Trimming stripped 5 bases from V and 0 bases from J, with 12 bases between. Per the germline V gene, CDR1 is KGHDR and CDR2 is SFDVKD. CDR3 sequence (DNA): TGTGCCACCAGTGGTCCGACTAGTGCGAACACCGGGGAGCTGTTTTTT. This encodes CATSGPTSANTGELFF.

The chain has TRBV5-1 and TRBJ2-1, with TRBD2 identical over 10 bases. The CDR3 runs 18 residues. CDR1 and CDR2 (germline): SGHRS, YFSETQ. Unmatched junction bases numbered 17, after V lost 3 bases and J lost 8 bases. CDR3 region: CASSSLAGGSTGGYEQFF. The DNA for the CDR3 is TGCGCCAGCAGCTCCTTAGCGGGGGGCTCTACAGGAGGGTATGAGCAGTTCTTC.

V usage is TRBV9 and J usage is TRBJ2-3; no firm D call. This CDR3 spans 17 amino acids. V gave up 0 bases and J gave up 2 bases, with 16 bases separating them. Germline values: CDR1 SGDLS, CDR2 YYNGEE. Written as DNA, the CDR3 is TGTGCCAGCAGCGTAGCTGGCACAGTCAGTTTCACAGATACGCAGTATTTT. Protein sequence: CASSVAGTVSFTDTQYF.

V and J are TRBV25-1 and TRBJ2-1, with a weak D call TRBD2 (5 bases). CDR1 and CDR2 (germline): MGHDK, SYGVNS. V gave up 4 bases and J gave up 7 bases, with 20 bases separating them. CDR3 length equals 16 residues. Here the CDR3 DNA reads TGTGCCAGCAGTGCCGCACTAGATCGGTTTAAGAATGAGCAGTTCTTC. Protein: CASSAALDRFKNEQFF.